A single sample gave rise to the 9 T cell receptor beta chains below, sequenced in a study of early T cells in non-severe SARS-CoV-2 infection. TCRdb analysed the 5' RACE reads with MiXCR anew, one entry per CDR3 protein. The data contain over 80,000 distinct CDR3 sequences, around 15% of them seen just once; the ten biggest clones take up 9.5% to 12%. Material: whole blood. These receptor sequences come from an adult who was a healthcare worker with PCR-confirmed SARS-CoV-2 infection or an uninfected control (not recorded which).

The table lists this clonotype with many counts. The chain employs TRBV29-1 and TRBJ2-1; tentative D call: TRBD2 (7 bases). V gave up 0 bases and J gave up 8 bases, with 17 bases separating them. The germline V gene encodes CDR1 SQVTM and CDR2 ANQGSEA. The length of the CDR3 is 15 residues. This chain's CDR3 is CSVEDRLAGEDEQFF. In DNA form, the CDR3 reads TGCAGCGTTGAAGATCGACTAGCAGGGGAGGATGAGCAGTTCTTC.

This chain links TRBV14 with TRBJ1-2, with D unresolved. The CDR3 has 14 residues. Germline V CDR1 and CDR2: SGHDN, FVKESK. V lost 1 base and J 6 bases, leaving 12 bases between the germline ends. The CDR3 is CASSQAGITDGYTF. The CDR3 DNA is TGTGCCAGCAGCCAAGCGGGGATAACTGATGGCTACACCTTC. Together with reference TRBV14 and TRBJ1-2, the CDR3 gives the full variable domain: EAGVTQFPSHSVIEKGQTVTLRCDPISGHDNLYWYRRVMGKEIKFLLHFVKESKQDESGMPNNRFLAERTGGTYSTLKVQPAELEDSGVYFCASSQAGITDGYTFGSGTRLTVV.

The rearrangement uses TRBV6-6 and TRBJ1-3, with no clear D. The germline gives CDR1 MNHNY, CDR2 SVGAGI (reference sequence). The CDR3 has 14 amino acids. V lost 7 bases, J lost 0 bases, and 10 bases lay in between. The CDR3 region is CASNQWGSGNTIYF. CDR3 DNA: TGTGCCAGCAACCAGTGGGGCTCTGGAAACACCATATATTTT.

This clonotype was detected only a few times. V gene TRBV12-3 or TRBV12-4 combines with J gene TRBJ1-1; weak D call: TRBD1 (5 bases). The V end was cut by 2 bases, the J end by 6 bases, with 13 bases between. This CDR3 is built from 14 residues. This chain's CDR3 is CASSLIPGRAEAFF. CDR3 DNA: TGTGCCAGCAGTTTAATCCCAGGGAGGGCTGAAGCTTTCTTT.

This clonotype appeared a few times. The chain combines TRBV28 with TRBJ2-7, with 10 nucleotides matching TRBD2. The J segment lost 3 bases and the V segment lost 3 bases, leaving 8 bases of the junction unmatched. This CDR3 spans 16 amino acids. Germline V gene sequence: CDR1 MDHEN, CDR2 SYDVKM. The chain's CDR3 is CASSFTGLAGDYEQYF. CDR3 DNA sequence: TGTGCCAGCAGTTTCACGGGGCTAGCGGGGGACTACGAGCAGTACTTC.

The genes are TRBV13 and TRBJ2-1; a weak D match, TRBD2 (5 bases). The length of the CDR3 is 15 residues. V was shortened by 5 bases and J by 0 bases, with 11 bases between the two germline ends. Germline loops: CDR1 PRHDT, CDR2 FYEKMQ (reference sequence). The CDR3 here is CASSPRTRSYNEQFF. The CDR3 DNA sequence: TGTGCCAGCAGCCCCCGGACTCGCTCCTACAATGAGCAGTTCTTC. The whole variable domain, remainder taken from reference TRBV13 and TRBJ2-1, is AAGVIQSPRHLIKEKRETATLKCYPIPRHDTVYWYQQGPGQDPQFLISFYEKMQSDKGSIPDRFSAQQFSDYHSELNMSSLELGDSALYFCASSPRTRSYNEQFFGPGTRLTVL.

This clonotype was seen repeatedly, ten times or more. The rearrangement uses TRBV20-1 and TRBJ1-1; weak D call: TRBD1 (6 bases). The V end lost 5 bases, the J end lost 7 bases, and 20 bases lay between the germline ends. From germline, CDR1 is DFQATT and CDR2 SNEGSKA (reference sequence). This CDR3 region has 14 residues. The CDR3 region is CSALPPGAGVEAFF. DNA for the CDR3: TGCAGTGCTCTACCACCTGGGGCAGGGGTTGAAGCTTTCTTT.

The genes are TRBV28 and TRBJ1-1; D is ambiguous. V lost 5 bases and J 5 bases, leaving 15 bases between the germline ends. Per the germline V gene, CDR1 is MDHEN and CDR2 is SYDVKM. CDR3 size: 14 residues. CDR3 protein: CASSLRPGGTEAFF. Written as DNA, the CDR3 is TGTGCCAGCAGTCTCCGGCCCGGAGGGACTGAAGCTTTCTTT.

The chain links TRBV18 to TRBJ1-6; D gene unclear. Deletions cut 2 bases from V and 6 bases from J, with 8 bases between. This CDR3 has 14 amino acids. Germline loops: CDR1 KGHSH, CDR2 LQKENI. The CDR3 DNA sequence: TGTGCCAGCTCACCAGGGAGGAGTAATTCACCCCTCCACTTT. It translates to CASSPGRSNSPLHF.